This passage covers 20 T cell receptor beta chains from one sample sequenced in a study of a mutant IDH1 vaccine in newly diagnosed glioma (dated by TCRdb to the early 2020s). The library relied on the immunoSEQ multiplex PCR assay. The source is immuneACCESS, and TCRdb retained only in-frame sequences with V and J called. Part of the clones is not carried over; for the studies checked, unresolved V genes explain less than half of this, and the remainder is unexplained. In this sample the table shows just over 80,000 clones, almost 85% of which occur a single time. The ten largest make up 2% to 2.5% of the sample. Antigen specificity for these receptors is unknown. What the time point label conveys for this sample: week 23, last vaccination. Each vaccine dose was 300 ug of a 20-mer mutant IDH1 peptide in Montanide, given subcutaneously with topical imiquimod. Here the sequenced sample was PBMCs, taken from a glioma patient whose treatment included an IDH1 peptide vaccine. The receptors were sampled from a man aged 25-45 years with glioma. Some clones in this sample may be carry-over from other donors' samples.

The chain is built from TRBV29-1 and TRBJ2-1; 7 bases align to TRBD2. Germline CDR1 reads SQVTM; CDR2 reads ANQGSEA. This CDR3 contains 14 residues. V trimming: 7 bases; J trimming: 6 bases; junction bases outside the gene matches: 12. The DNA for the CDR3 is TGCAGCGCCGGCGGGGCGGGAGATGCCAATGAGCAGTTCTTC. The encoded protein is CSAGGAGDANEQFF.

DNA of the CDR3: TGTGCCTGGAGGTCCTGGAACGACAGGATCCTGTCACCCCTCCACTTT. Protein: CAWRSWNDRILSPLHF. This chain connects TRBV30 to TRBJ1-6, with D possibly matching TRBD1 (6 bases). Trimming pared 3 bases from V and 10 bases from J, leaving 22 bases between. Germline V gives CDR1 GTSNPN, CDR2 SVGIG (reference sequence). The CDR3 runs 16 residues.

The V and J genes are TRBV5-1 and TRBJ2-5; the match to TRBD1 covers 8 bases. J was trimmed by 7 bases and V by 5 bases; bases with no gene match: 10. Germline assignment: CDR1 SGHRS and CDR2 YFSETQ. This CDR3 contains 14 residues. In DNA form, the CDR3 reads TGCGCCAGCAGGGCACAGACAGGGGAAGGGACCCAGTACTTC. This sequence encodes CASRAQTGEGTQYF.

This sequence joins TRBV6-1 and TRBJ2-3; no firm D call. The germline CDR1 and CDR2 sequences are MNHNS and SASEGT. V lost 5 bases, J lost 0 bases, and 6 bases lay in between. The CDR3 loop spans 13 amino acids. CDR3 sequence reads: CASSKGSTDTQYF. The CDR3 coding sequence is TGTGCCAGCAGTAAGGGAAGCACAGATACGCAGTATTTT.

This chain joins TRBV19 and TRBJ2-3; 10 bases map to TRBD2. The V segment lost 6 bases and the J segment 0 bases; nucleotides outside the gene matches: 0. The CDR3 length is 14 residues. Germline lookup yields CDR1 LNHDA and CDR2 SQIVND (reference sequence). CDR3 in DNA: TGTGCCAGTAGGACTAGCGGGAGCACAGATACGCAGTATTTT. Protein: CASRTSGSTDTQYF.

This clone was recorded a few times. The CDR3 DNA follows: TGTGCCAGTAGTACCAGCACAGAACAGCCCCAGCATTTT. It codes for CASSTSTEQPQHF. V gene TRBV19 combines with J gene TRBJ1-5; D not resolved. With 4 bases removed from V and 7 bases from J, the gap between germline ends came to 11 bases. CDR1 is LNHDA and CDR2 is SQIVND in the germline V gene (reference sequence). This CDR3 is built from 13 residues. Full variable domain (rest looked up from reference TRBV19 and TRBJ1-5): DGGITQSPKYLFRKEGQNVTLSCEQNLNHDAMYWYRQDPGQGLRLIYYSQIVNDFQKGDIAEGYSVSREKKESFPLTVTSAQKNPTAFYLCASSTSTEQPQHFGDGTRLSIL.

The chain is built from TRBV19 and TRBJ1-6; 9 bases align to TRBD1. The CDR3 covers 15 residues. Germline lookup yields CDR1 LNHDA and CDR2 SQIVND (reference sequence). Losses at the gene ends were 5 bases for V and 7 bases for J; bases not matched to a gene: 6. CDR3 nucleotide sequence: TGTGCCAGTAGTCTTGGACAGGGGTGGAATTCACCCCTCCACTTT. Translated, it gives CASSLGQGWNSPLHF.

This sequence joins TRBV4-1 and TRBJ1-1; D remains ambiguous. CDR3 length equals 14 residues. The ends were cut back, 1 base at V and 5 bases at J, with 11 bases in the middle. In germline, CDR1 is MGHRA, CDR2 YSYEKL. Here the CDR3 reads CASSQVEAGTEAFF. CDR3 bases: TGCGCCAGCAGCCAAGTGGAGGCGGGGACTGAAGCTTTCTTT.

The rearrangement joins TRBV7-8 to TRBJ2-4; 13 positions agree with TRBD2. CDR1 SGHVS and CDR2 FQNEAQ come from the germline V gene. V gave up 4 bases and J gave up 3 bases; unmatched junction bases: 9. The CDR3 runs to 18 residues. CDR3 protein: CASSSPRTSGGLKNIQYF. The CDR3 DNA sequence: TGTGCCAGCAGCTCCCCACGGACTAGCGGGGGACTCAAAAACATTCAGTACTTC.

The chain joins TRBV7-2 to TRBJ1-5, with D unclear. The CDR3 loop spans 13 amino acids. V lost 0 bases and J 7 bases, leaving 7 bases between the germline ends. Germline-derived CDR1 and CDR2 are SGHTA and FQGNSA. The DNA of the CDR3 is TGTGCCAGCAGCTTAGCTTTGGGGCAGCCCCAGCATTTT. Residues: CASSLALGQPQHF.

This clone was found once. The genes are TRBV29-1 and TRBJ2-3, with D perhaps matching TRBD1 (6 bases). The ends were cut back, 7 bases at V and 1 base at J, with 9 bases in the middle. The CDR3 contains 12 residues. Looked up from germline, CDR1 is SQVTM and CDR2 is ANQGSEA. CDR3 nucleotides: TGCAGCGGGGGGCAGGGCACAGATACGCAGTATTTT. Amino acids: CSGGQGTDTQYF.

This clone has a handful of counts. The chain employs TRBV30 and TRBJ1-2, with D hard to call. The CDR3 extends over 12 amino acids. V was cut by 2 bases and J by 7 bases, with 11 bases left in between. CDR1 GTSNPN and CDR2 SVGIG come from the germline V gene (reference sequence). The CDR3 nucleotides read TGTGCCTGGAGTCCAACAGACGGTGGCTACACCTTC. As protein: CAWSPTDGGYTF.

This clone was recorded only once. The rearrangement links TRBV5-1 to TRBJ2-3; no firm D call. The CDR3 contains 14 residues. Between the trimmed V and J ends, which lost 4 bases and 0 bases, there was a span of 9 bases. The germline CDR1 and CDR2 sequences are SGHRS and YFSETQ. CDR3 in amino acids: CASSPGPSTDTQYF. The CDR3 bases are TGCGCCAGCAGCCCAGGACCTAGCACAGATACGCAGTATTTT.

The chain links TRBV7-2 to TRBJ2-3; D possibly corresponds to TRBD1 (6 bases). Germline loops: CDR1 SGHTA, CDR2 FQGNSA. Trimming left V 1 base short and J 2 bases short, with 10 bases between. This CDR3 has 15 residues. The CDR3 sequence: CASSLEYRATDTQYF. CDR3 sequence (DNA): TGTGCCAGCAGCTTAGAATACAGGGCCACAGATACGCAGTATTTT.

The genes are TRBV27 and TRBJ2-7; 10 bases fit TRBD1. Germline loops: CDR1 MNHEY, CDR2 SMNVEV (reference sequence). Trimming cost V 6 bases and J 6 bases; bases outside gene matches: 14. There are 16 residues in the CDR3. The CDR3 loop is CASSPLAGTGESEQYF. The CDR3 region has the DNA TGTGCCAGCAGCCCACTAGCCGGGACAGGGGAGTCCGAGCAGTACTTC.

This chain joins TRBV9 and TRBJ1-1, with D maybe TRBD1 (5 bases). Per germline, CDR1 SGDLS and CDR2 YYNGEE. With 3 bases removed from V and 3 bases from J, the gap between germline ends came to 9 bases. The CDR3 runs to 13 residues. Here the CDR3 DNA reads TGTGCCAGCAGCGGTCGGGGGGACACTGAAGCTTTCTTT. Protein sequence: CASSGRGDTEAFF. Combining the CDR3 with reference TRBV9 and TRBJ1-1 gives the whole variable domain DSGVTQTPKHLITATGQRVTLRCSPRSGDLSVYWYQQSLDQGLQFLIQYYNGEERAKGNILERFSAQQFPDLHSELNLSSLELGDSALYFCASSGRGDTEAFFGQGTRLTVV.

This clone has only one observation. DNA of the CDR3: TGTGCCAGCAGCTTGGACAGGGCCAATAATTCACCCCTCCACTTT. Translated: CASSLDRANNSPLHF. The chain has TRBV7-2 and TRBJ1-6; 8 bases align to TRBD1. The CDR3 runs 15 residues. The V and J ends lost 3 bases and 5 bases, in that order; junction bases with no gene match: 3. CDR1 SGHTA and CDR2 FQGNSA come from the germline V gene.

The chain employs TRBV7-6 and TRBJ2-5; D perhaps matches TRBD2 (5 bases). CDR1 SGHVS and CDR2 FNYEAQ come from the germline V gene. Trimming removed 3 bases from V and 1 base from J, with 9 bases in between. This CDR3 region has 14 residues. DNA of the CDR3: TGTGCCAGCAGCTTTACCGGAGGCCAAGAGACCCAGTACTTC. This sequence encodes CASSFTGGQETQYF.

The chain has TRBV4-3 and TRBJ2-7, with D maybe TRBD1 (5 bases). Germline V gene lookup returns CDR1 LGHNA and CDR2 YSLEER. The ends were cut back, 0 bases at V and 5 bases at J, with 14 bases in the middle. The length of the CDR3 is 15 residues. CDR3 in DNA: TGCGCCAGCAGCCAAGAGGGTCGCAGGGTCGACGAGCAGTACTTC. Translated, it gives CASSQEGRRVDEQYF.

This clone was detected only a few times. The chain couples TRBV7-8 to TRBJ1-5; tentatively, D is TRBD1 (5 bases). Germline values: CDR1 SGHVS, CDR2 FQNEAQ. The CDR3 is 12 residues long. V lost 4 bases to trimming and J lost 11 bases, with 12 bases between them. The CDR3 DNA reads TGTGCCAGCAGCTCAGACAGTTGGTCCCAGCATTTT. Translation: CASSSDSWSQHF.